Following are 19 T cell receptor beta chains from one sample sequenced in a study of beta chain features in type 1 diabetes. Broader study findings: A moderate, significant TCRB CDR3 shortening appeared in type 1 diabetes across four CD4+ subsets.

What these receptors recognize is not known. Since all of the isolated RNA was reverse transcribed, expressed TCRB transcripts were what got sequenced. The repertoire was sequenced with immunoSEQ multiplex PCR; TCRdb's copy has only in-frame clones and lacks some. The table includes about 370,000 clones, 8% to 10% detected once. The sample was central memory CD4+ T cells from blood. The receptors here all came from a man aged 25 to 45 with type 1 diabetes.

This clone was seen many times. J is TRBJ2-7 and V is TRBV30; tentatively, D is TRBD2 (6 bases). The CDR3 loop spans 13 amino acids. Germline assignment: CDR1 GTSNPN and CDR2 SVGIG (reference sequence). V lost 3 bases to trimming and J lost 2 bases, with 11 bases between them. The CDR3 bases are TGTGCCTGGAGCGGGGGTTACCCCTACGAGCAGTACTTC. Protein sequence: CAWSGGYPYEQYF.

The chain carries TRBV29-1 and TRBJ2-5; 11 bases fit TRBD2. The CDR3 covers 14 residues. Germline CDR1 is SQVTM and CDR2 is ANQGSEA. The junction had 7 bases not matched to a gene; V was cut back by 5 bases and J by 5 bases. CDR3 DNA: TGCAGCGTTTCAAGACTAGCGGGATTGGAGACCCAGTACTTC. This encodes CSVSRLAGLETQYF. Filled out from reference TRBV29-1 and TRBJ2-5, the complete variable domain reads SAVISQKPSRDICQRGTSLTIQCQVDSQVTMMFWYRQQPGQSLTLIATANQGSEATYESGFVIDKFPISRPNLTFSTLTVSNMSPEDSSIYLCSVSRLAGLETQYFGPGTRLLVL.

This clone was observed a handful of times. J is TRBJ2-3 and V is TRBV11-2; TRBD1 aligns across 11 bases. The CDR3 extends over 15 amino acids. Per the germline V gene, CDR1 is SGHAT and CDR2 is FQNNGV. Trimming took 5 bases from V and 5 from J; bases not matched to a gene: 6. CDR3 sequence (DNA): TGTGCCAGCAGCCCTTGGACAGGGGGCGTAGATACGCAGTATTTT. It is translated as CASSPWTGGVDTQYF. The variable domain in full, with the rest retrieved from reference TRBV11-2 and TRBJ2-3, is EAGVAQSPRYKIIEKRQSVAFWCNPISGHATLYWYQQILGQGPKLLIQFQNNGVVDDSQLPKDRFSAERLKGVDSTLKIQPAKLEDSAVYLCASSPWTGGVDTQYFGPGTRLTVL.

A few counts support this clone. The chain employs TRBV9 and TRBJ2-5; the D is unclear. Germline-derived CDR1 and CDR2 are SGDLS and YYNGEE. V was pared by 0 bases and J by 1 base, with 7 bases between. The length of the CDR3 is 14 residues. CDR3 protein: CASSVEGLQETQYF. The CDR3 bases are TGTGCCAGCAGCGTAGAAGGGCTCCAAGAGACCCAGTACTTC.

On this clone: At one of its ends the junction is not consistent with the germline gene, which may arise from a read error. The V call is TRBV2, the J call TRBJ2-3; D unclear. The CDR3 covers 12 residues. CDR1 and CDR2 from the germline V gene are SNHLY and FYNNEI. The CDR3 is CVSRLETDTQYF. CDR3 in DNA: TGTGTCAGCAGACTGGAGACAGATACGCAGTATTTT.

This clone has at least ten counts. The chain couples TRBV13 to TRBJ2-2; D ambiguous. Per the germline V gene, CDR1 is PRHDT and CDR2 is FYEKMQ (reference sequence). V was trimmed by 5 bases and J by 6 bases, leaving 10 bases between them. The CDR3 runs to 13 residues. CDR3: CASSPRLPGELFF. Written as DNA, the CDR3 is TGTGCCAGCAGCCCACGACTGCCCGGGGAGCTGTTTTTT.

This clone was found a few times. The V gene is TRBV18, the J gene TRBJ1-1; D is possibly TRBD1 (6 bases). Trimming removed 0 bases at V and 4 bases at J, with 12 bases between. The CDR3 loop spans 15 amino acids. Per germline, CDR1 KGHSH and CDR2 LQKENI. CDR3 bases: TGTGCCAGCTCACCACCGGTCCCCAGGGGCACTGAAGCTTTCTTT. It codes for CASSPPVPRGTEAFF.

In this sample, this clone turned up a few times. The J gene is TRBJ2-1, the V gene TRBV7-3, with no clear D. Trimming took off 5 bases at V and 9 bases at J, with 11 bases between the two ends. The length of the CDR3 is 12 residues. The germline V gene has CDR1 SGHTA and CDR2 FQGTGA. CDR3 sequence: CASSRSQGEQFF. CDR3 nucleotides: TGTGCCAGCAGCCGCTCGCAAGGTGAGCAGTTCTTC.

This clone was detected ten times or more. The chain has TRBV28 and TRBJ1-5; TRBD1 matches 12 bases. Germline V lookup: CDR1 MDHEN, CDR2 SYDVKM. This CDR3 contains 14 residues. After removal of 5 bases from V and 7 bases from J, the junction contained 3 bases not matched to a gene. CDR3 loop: CASSGTGGYQPQHF. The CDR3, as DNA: TGTGCCAGCAGTGGGACAGGGGGCTACCAGCCCCAGCATTTT.

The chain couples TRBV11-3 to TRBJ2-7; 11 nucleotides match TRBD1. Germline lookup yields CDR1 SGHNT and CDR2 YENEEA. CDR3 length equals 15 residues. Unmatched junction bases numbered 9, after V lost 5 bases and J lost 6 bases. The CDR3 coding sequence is TGTGCCAGCAGCACCGGACAGGGGGCGGGTCGCGAGCAGTACTTC. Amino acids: CASSTGQGAGREQYF.

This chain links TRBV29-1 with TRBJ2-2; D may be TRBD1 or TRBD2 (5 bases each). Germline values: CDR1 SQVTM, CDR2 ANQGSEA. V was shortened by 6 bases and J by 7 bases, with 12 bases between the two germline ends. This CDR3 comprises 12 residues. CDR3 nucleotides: TGCAGCGTCGGTGATGGGGGCGGGGAGCTGTTTTTT. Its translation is CSVGDGGGELFF.

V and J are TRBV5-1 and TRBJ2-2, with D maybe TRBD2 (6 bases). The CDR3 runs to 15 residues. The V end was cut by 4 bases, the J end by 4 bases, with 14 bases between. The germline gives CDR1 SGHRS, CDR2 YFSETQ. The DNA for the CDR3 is TGCGCCAGCAGCATCGGAGGGCCCGGCACCGGGGAGCTGTTTTTT. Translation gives CASSIGGPGTGELFF. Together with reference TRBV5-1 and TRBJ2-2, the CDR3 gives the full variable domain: KAGVTQTPRYLIKTRGQQVTLSCSPISGHRSVSWYQQTPGQGLQFLFEYFSETQRNKGNFPGRFSGRQFSNSRSEMNVSTLELGDSALYLCASSIGGPGTGELFFGEGSRLTVL.

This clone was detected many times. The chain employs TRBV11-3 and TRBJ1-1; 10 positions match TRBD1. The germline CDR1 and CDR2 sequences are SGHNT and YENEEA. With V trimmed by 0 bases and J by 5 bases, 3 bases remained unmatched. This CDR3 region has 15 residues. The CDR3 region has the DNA TGTGCCAGCAGCTTAGAAGGGACAGGGGCGACTGAAGCTTTCTTT. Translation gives CASSLEGTGATEAFF.

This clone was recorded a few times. In DNA form, the CDR3 reads TGTGCCAGCAGCCTCCTGGATGGAGCCTATGGCTACACCTTC. Its translation: CASSLLDGAYGYTF. The chain carries TRBV11-2 and TRBJ1-2; no definite D call. The germline V gene has CDR1 SGHAT and CDR2 FQNNGV. V was pared by 5 bases and J by 4 bases, with 14 bases between. This CDR3 region has 14 residues.

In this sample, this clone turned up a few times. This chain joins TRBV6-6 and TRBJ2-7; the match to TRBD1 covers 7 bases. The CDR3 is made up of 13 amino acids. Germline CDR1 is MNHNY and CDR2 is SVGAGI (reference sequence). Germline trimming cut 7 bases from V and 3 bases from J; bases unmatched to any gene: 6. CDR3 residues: CASTPGDSYEQYF. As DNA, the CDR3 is TGTGCCAGCACCCCAGGGGACAGCTACGAGCAGTACTTC.

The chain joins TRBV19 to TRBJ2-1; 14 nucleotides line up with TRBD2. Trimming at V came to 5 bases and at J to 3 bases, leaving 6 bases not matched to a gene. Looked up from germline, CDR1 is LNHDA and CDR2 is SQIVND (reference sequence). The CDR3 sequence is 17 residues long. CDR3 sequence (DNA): TGTGCCAGTAGTCCAGGACTAGCGGGAGGCCACTACAATGAGCAGTTCTTC. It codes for CASSPGLAGGHYNEQFF. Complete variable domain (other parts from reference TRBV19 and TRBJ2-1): DGGITQSPKYLFRKEGQNVTLSCEQNLNHDAMYWYRQDPGQGLRLIYYSQIVNDFQKGDIAEGYSVSREKKESFPLTVTSAQKNPTAFYLCASSPGLAGGHYNEQFFGPGTRLTVL.

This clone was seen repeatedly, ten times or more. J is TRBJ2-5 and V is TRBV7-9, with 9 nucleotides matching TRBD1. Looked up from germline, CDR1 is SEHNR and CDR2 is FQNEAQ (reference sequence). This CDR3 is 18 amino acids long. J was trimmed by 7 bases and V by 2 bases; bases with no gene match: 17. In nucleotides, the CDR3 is TGTGCCAGCAGCTTATTTGCGTCCCGGGACAGGGCAGGGGCGACCCAGTACTTC. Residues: CASSLFASRDRAGATQYF.

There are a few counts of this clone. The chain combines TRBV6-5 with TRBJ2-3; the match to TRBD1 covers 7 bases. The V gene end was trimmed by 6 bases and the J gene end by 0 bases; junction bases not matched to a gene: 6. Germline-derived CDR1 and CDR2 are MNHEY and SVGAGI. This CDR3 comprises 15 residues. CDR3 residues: CASSRGGSSTDTQYF. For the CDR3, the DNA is TGTGCCAGCAGCAGAGGGGGCTCGAGCACAGATACGCAGTATTTT.

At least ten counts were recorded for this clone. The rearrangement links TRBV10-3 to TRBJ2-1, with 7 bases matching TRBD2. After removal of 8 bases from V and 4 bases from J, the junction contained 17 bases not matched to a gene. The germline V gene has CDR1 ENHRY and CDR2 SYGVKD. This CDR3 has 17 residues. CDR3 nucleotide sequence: TGTGCCATCGGAGTGCATAGCGGGCAGGGCCCGTACAATGAGCAGTTCTTC. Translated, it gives CAIGVHSGQGPYNEQFF.